This T cell receptor (beta chain) emerged from a study of identical twins. Using its own MiXCR run on the 5' RACE reads, TCRdb lists one record per CDR3 protein. The sample lists 200,000 to 250,000 distinct CDR3 sequences, about 14% occurring once. The sample holds a few counts of this clonotype. The length of the CDR3 is 13 residues. The V gene end was trimmed by 5 bases and the J gene end by 9 bases; junction bases not matched to a gene: 5. Germline V gene sequence: CDR1 DFQATT, CDR2 SNEGSKA (reference sequence). Sequenced sample: memory (CD45RO+) T cells sorted from blood. This TCR came from a woman between 18 and 29 years old in good health. This chain joins TRBV20-1 and TRBJ2-1; 12 bases align to TRBD2. CDR3 nucleotides: TGCAGTGCTCTAGCGGGGGGGCCCACTGAGCAGTTCTTC. Translation gives CSALAGGPTEQFF.